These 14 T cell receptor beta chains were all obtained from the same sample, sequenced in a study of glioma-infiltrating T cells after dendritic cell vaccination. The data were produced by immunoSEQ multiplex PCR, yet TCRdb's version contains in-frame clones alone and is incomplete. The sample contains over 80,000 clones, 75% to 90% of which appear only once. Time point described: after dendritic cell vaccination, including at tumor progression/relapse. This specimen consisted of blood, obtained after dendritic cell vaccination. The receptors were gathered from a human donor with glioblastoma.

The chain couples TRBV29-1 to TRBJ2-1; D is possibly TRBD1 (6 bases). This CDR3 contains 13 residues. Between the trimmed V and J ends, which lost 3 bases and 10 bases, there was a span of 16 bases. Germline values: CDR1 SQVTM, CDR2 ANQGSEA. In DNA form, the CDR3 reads TGCAGCGTTGACTCCCAGGGGTCAGGAGAGCAGTTCTTC. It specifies CSVDSQGSGEQFF.

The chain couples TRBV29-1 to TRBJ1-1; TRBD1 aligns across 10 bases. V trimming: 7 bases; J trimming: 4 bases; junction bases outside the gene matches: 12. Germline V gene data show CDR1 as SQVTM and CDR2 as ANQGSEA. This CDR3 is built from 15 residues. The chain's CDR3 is CSAMTGGLAGTEAFF. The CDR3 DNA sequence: TGCAGCGCTATGACAGGGGGCTTAGCGGGCACTGAAGCTTTCTTT.

Here the CDR3 reads CASSLKRENGELFF. The CDR3 DNA follows: TGTGCCAGCAGCTTGAAGCGGGAGAACGGGGAGCTGTTTTTT. This chain joins TRBV5-4 and TRBJ2-2; TRBD2 matches at 8 bases. CDR3 length: 14 amino acids. The V gene end was trimmed by 1 base and the J gene end by 7 bases; junction bases not matched to a gene: 3. CDR1 and CDR2 (germline): SGHNT, YYREEE (reference sequence).

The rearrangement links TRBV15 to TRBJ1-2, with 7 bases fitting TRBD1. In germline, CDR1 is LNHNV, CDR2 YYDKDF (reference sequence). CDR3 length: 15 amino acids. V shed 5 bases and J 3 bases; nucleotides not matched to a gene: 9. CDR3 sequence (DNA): TGTGCCACCAGCGGCCCCCAGGGGGACGACTATGGCTACACCTTC. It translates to CATSGPQGDDYGYTF.

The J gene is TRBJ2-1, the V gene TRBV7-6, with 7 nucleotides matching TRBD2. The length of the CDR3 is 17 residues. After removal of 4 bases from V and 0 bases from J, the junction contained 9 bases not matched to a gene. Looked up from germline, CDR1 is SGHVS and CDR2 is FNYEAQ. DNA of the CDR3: TGTGCCAGCAGCTCCTCCGGGACTACTCACTCCTACAATGAGCAGTTCTTC. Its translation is CASSSSGTTHSYNEQFF.

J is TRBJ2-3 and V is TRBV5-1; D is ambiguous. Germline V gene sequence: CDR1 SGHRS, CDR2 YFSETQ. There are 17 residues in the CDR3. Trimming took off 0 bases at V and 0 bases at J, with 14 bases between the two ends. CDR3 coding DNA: TGCGCCAGCAGCTTGGAAGGTCAGGCAACTAGCACAGATACGCAGTATTTT. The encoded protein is CASSLEGQATSTDTQYF.

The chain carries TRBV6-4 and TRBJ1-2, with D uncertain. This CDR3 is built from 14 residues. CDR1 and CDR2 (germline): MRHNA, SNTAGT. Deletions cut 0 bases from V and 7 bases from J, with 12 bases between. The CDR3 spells CASSDSTRSFGYTF. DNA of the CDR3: TGTGCCAGCAGTGACTCTACTCGGTCCTTTGGCTACACCTTC.

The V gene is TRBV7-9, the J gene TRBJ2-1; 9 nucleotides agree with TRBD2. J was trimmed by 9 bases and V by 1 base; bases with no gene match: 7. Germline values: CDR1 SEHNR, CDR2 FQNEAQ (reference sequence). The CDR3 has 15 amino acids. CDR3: CASSLVSREGLEQFF. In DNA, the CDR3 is TGTGCCAGCAGCTTAGTATCGCGGGAGGGCCTTGAGCAGTTCTTC.

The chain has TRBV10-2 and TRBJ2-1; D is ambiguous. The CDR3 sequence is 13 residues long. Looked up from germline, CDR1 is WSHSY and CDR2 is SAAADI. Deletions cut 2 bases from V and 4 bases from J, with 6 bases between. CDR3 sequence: CASSEPRYNEQFF. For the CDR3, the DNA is TGCGCCAGCAGTGAGCCGAGATACAATGAGCAGTTCTTC.

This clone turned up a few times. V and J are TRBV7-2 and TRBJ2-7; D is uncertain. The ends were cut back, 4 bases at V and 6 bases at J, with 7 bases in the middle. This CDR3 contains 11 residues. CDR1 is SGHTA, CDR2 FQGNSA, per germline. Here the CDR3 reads CASSSRFEQYF. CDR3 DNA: TGTGCCAGCAGCTCGCGTTTCGAGCAGTACTTC. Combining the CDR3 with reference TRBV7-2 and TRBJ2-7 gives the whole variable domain GAGVSQSPSNKVTEKGKDVELRCDPISGHTALYWYRQSLGQGLEFLIYFQGNSAPDKSGLPSDRFSAERTGGSVSTLTIQRTQQEDSAVYLCASSSRFEQYFGPGTRLTVT.

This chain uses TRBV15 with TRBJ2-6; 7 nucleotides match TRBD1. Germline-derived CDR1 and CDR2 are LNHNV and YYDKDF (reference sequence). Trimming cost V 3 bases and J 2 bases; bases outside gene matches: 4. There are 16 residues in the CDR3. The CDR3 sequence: CATSRDQGAGANVLTF. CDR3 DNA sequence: TGTGCCACCAGCAGGGATCAGGGGGCTGGGGCCAACGTCCTGACTTTC.

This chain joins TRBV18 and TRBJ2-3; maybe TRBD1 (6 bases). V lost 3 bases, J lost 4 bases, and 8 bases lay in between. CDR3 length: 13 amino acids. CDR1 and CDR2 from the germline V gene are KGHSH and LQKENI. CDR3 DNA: TGTGCCAGCTCACCGGCAGGGGCAGATACGCAGTATTTT. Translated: CASSPAGADTQYF.

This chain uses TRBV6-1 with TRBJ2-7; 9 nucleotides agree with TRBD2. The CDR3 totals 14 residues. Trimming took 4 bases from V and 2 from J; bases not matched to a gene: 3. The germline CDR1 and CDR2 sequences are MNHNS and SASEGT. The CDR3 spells CASSASSGTYEQYV. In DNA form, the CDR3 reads TGTGCCAGCAGTGCCTCTAGCGGGACCTACGAGCAGTACGTC.

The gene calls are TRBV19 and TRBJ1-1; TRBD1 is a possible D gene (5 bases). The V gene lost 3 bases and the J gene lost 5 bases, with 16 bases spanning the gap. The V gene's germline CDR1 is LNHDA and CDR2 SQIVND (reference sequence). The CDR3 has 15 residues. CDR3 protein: CASSMGGFAGTEAFF. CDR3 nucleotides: TGTGCCAGTAGTATGGGGGGTTTCGCTGGTACTGAAGCTTTCTTT.